This T cell receptor (beta chain) appears in the sequencing data of a study of blood T cell repertoires in COVID-19. Profiling relied on immunoSEQ multiplex PCR, and the TCRdb table lists in-frame clones only, not all of them. The sample lists 180,000 or so clones; 70% to 85% were seen once. V was clipped by 9 bases and J by 2 bases, with 13 bases between them. The CDR3 runs 13 residues. Germline loops: CDR1 SNHLY, CDR2 FYNNEI. V usage is TRBV2 and J usage is TRBJ2-5, with a weak D call TRBD1 (5 bases). Sample: peripheral blood. This TCR derives from a woman of 80 years or more with acute or convalescent COVID-19. The CDR3 nucleotides read TGTGCCAGTAGTTCAGGGTGGCAAGAGACCCAGTACTTC. Translating it yields CASSSGWQETQYF.